The 24 T cell receptor beta chains below come from one sample, sequenced in a study of shared clonotypes between healthy human individuals (dated by TCRdb to between 2020 and 2021). The method was the immunoSEQ multiplex PCR assay. TCRdb took over this immuneACCESS table, retaining in-frame rearrangements with V and J assigned. Such tables are incomplete; in checked studies, under half of the missing clones stem from an unresolved V gene, and the remainder is unexplained. In all, the sample holds about 680,000 clones, and about 90% of those were seen once. The ten most abundant clones make up about 24% of the sample. For the CD8 naive samples, CD45RO-negative cells were positively selected for CCR7, yielding a CD45RA+CCR7+ population from which TemRA cells were excluded. The sequenced material came from naive CD8+ T cells sorted from blood. The label giving this sample's cell subset or site can be read as: CD45RA+CCR7+. These TCRs come from a man aged 30 to 39 in good health.

V is TRBV27 and J is TRBJ2-5; no reliable D call. V was pared by 5 bases and J by 2 bases, with 18 bases between. CDR3 length equals 16 residues. The germline gives CDR1 MNHEY, CDR2 SMNVEV (reference sequence). CDR3 nucleotide sequence: TGTGCCAGCAGTAGCCTCACCGGGCTCACTCAAGAGACCCAGTACTTC. Translating it yields CASSSLTGLTQETQYF.

About this clone: The identical CDR3 is also encoded by other nucleotide sequences in the sample. The CDR3 reads CASSLGRAYEQYF. The CDR3 bases are TGCGCCAGCAGCTTGGGACGGGCCTACGAGCAGTACTTC. This rearrangement joins TRBV5-1 to TRBJ2-7; D call uncertain. Germline CDR1 SGHRS, CDR2 YFSETQ. The CDR3 runs 13 residues. The V and J ends lost 0 bases and 2 bases respectively, with 6 bases between them.

This sequence joins TRBV4-3 and TRBJ1-1, with 8 positions matching TRBD1. The CDR3 is 17 residues long. V lost 0 bases and J lost 4; bases outside the gene matches: 10. Germline CDR1 is LGHNA and CDR2 is YSLEER. CDR3 DNA sequence: TGCGCCAGCAGCCAAGATCAGGCAGGGGGCGCGACCACTGAAGCTTTCTTT. This codes for CASSQDQAGGATTEAFF.

The genes are TRBV4-1 and TRBJ1-3; D gene uncertain. CDR3 length: 14 amino acids. CDR1 is MGHRA, CDR2 YSYEKL, per germline. V lost 0 bases to trimming and J lost 4 bases, with 7 bases between them. CDR3 DNA sequence: TGCGCCAGCAGCCAAGAACAGATAGGAAACACCATATATTTT. Its protein product is CASSQEQIGNTIYF.

V gene TRBV27 combines with J gene TRBJ2-1; unclear D gene. Trimming removed 8 bases at V and 6 bases at J, with 17 bases between. Germline CDR1 reads MNHEY; CDR2 reads SMNVEV (reference sequence). The CDR3 extends over 14 amino acids. The CDR3 protein is CASEDSGPSNEQFF. The CDR3 coding sequence is TGTGCCAGCGAGGATAGTGGCCCCTCCAATGAGCAGTTCTTC.

The V call is TRBV29-1, the J call TRBJ2-2; no clear D gene. The CDR3 covers 13 residues. CDR1 and CDR2 (germline): SQVTM, ANQGSEA. V lost 4 bases and J lost 4, with 10 bases in between. The CDR3 loop reads CSVVLPLTGELFF. The CDR3 coding sequence is TGCAGCGTTGTACTTCCACTCACCGGGGAGCTGTTTTTT.

V and J are TRBV27 and TRBJ2-7; 7 bases are shared with TRBD2. Per germline, CDR1 MNHEY and CDR2 SMNVEV (reference sequence). This CDR3 contains 15 residues. Trimming cost V 2 bases and J 7 bases; bases outside gene matches: 11. As DNA, the CDR3 is TGTGCCAGCAGTTTAGGAGTGGGAGGGCCGGGGGAGCAGTACTTC. Its translation: CASSLGVGGPGEQYF.

The chain couples TRBV11-2 to TRBJ2-2, with a tentative D call TRBD2 (5 bases). The CDR3 consists of 15 residues. CDR1 and CDR2 (germline): SGHAT, FQNNGV. V gave up 0 bases and J gave up 3 bases, with 8 bases separating them. CDR3 residues: CASSLELADTGELFF. The CDR3 bases are TGTGCCAGCAGCTTAGAGCTAGCAGACACCGGGGAGCTGTTTTTT.

The J gene is TRBJ2-5, the V gene TRBV7-9; D is uncertain. Trimming removed 5 bases at V and 1 base at J, with 11 bases between. Germline CDR1 reads SEHNR; CDR2 reads FQNEAQ (reference sequence). This CDR3 contains 14 residues. DNA for the CDR3: TGTGCCAGCAGCCAGACTGGTTCCCAAGAGACCCAGTACTTC. It specifies CASSQTGSQETQYF.

Here the CDR3 reads CASSQQGGFDGYTF. CDR3 nucleotide sequence: TGTGCCAGCAGCCAACAGGGTGGGTTTGATGGCTACACCTTC. This chain joins TRBV6-6 and TRBJ1-2, with D perhaps TRBD1 (6 bases). Trimming cost V 6 bases and J 6 bases, with 17 bases left between them. The CDR3 loop spans 14 amino acids. The V gene's germline CDR1 is MNHNY and CDR2 SVGAGI (reference sequence).

The rearrangement uses TRBV5-6 and TRBJ2-5; D uncertain. Germline V gene lookup returns CDR1 SGHDT and CDR2 YYEEEE. The V gene lost 1 base and the J gene lost 5 bases, with 12 bases spanning the gap. CDR3 length: 14 residues. The CDR3 spells CASSLSLTLETQYF. CDR3 DNA: TGTGCCAGCAGCTTGAGCCTCACCCTCGAGACCCAGTACTTC. Full variable domain (rest looked up from reference TRBV5-6 and TRBJ2-5): DAGVTQSPTHLIKTRGQQVTLRCSPKSGHDTVSWYQQALGQGPQFIFQYYEEEERQRGNFPDRFSGHQFPNYSSELNVNALLLGDSALYLCASSLSLTLETQYFGPGTRLLVL.

This chain connects TRBV6-1 to TRBJ2-7; D gene uncertain. The CDR3 length is 12 residues. Per germline, CDR1 MNHNS and CDR2 SASEGT. Trimming shortened V by 5 bases and J by 3 bases, and 8 bases separated the two germline ends. The CDR3 bases are TGTGCCAGCAGTTCGCCTGTCTACGAGCAGTACTTC. Translated, it gives CASSSPVYEQYF.

The V and J genes are TRBV9 and TRBJ2-1, with TRBD2 matching over 12 bases. J was trimmed by 6 bases and V by 2 bases; bases with no gene match: 6. The V gene's germline CDR1 is SGDLS and CDR2 YYNGEE. This CDR3 contains 16 residues. CDR3 DNA: TGTGCCAGCAGCGTCAAGACTAGCGGGAGTGTCAATGAGCAGTTCTTC. Its protein is CASSVKTSGSVNEQFF.

The V and J genes are TRBV19 and TRBJ2-7; maybe TRBD1 (6 bases). The CDR3 has 15 amino acids. Per germline, CDR1 LNHDA and CDR2 SQIVND (reference sequence). Trimming cost V 6 bases and J 4 bases, with 19 bases left between them. The CDR3 nucleotides are TGTGCCAGTAGCCAATTTCAGGGGAATTATTACGAGCAGTACTTC. Residues: CASSQFQGNYYEQYF.

This clone was recorded only once. The chain recombines TRBV9 with TRBJ2-5; TRBD2 is a possible D gene (6 bases). Trimming took off 4 bases at V and 3 bases at J, with 22 bases between the two ends. This CDR3 comprises 17 residues. CDR1 and CDR2 (germline): SGDLS, YYNGEE. The CDR3 region has the DNA TGTGCCAGCAGCCTCTCGGAGGCGGGGATTATTGAAGAGACCCAGTACTTC. Translation gives CASSLSEAGIIEETQYF.

The chain combines TRBV5-6 with TRBJ2-7; 7 nucleotides match TRBD2. J was trimmed by 4 bases and V by 6 bases; bases with no gene match: 10. The CDR3 covers 14 residues. CDR1 is SGHDT and CDR2 is YYEEEE in the germline V gene. In DNA, the CDR3 is TGTGCCAGCACCGCCAGGCTAGCGGTTTACGAGCAGTACTTC. This gives the protein CASTARLAVYEQYF.

The CDR3 loop is CASSFCNRGRECEAFF. CDR3 nucleotide sequence: TGTGCCAGCAGCTTTTGCAACAGGGGGCGGGAGTGCGAAGCTTTCTTT. The chain couples TRBV7-9 to TRBJ1-1; 9 positions agree with TRBD1. Per germline, CDR1 SEHNR and CDR2 FQNEAQ (reference sequence). Trimming took 3 bases from V and 8 from J; bases not matched to a gene: 13. The CDR3 loop spans 16 amino acids.

The V gene is TRBV28, the J gene TRBJ2-7, with 7 positions matching TRBD2. Unmatched junction bases numbered 17, after V lost 9 bases and J lost 0 bases. Germline CDR1 MDHEN, CDR2 SYDVKM. The CDR3 has 17 amino acids. The CDR3 coding sequence is TGTGCCAGGCGAACAGCGGGAACGATCGAGAACTCCTACGAGCAGTACTTC. Translated: CARRTAGTIENSYEQYF.

V and J are TRBV5-1 and TRBJ2-1; 13 bases map to TRBD2. With V trimmed by 4 bases and J by 6 bases, 4 bases remained unmatched. This CDR3 has 15 residues. CDR1 SGHRS and CDR2 YFSETQ come from the germline V gene. The CDR3 region has the DNA TGCGCCAGCAGCCAAGGACTAGCGGGAGTCAATGAGCAGTTCTTC. Protein product: CASSQGLAGVNEQFF.

The rearrangement joins TRBV29-1 to TRBJ2-7; 9 bases line up with TRBD2. In germline, CDR1 is SQVTM, CDR2 ANQGSEA. The CDR3 runs to 17 residues. The ends lost 1 base at V and 1 base at J; junction bases unmatched: 11. The CDR3 reads CSVEGRRGGIGSYEQYF. The CDR3 bases are TGCAGCGTTGAAGGACGGCGGGGGGGGATAGGGTCCTACGAGCAGTACTTC.

A single count supports this clone. The CDR3 DNA reads as TGTGCCAGCAGCTCATTAGCGGGGATAAACACAGATACGCAGTATTTT. Protein product: CASSSLAGINTDTQYF. The gene calls are TRBV7-6 and TRBJ2-3; 8 bases are a match to TRBD2. CDR1 is SGHVS and CDR2 is FNYEAQ in the germline V gene. The CDR3 length is 16 residues. The junction had 8 bases not matched to a gene; V was cut back by 4 bases and J by 2 bases.

This rearrangement joins TRBV11-2 to TRBJ2-1; 9 bases fit TRBD2. This CDR3 comprises 18 residues. From germline, CDR1 is SGHAT and CDR2 FQNNGV. Trimming took 5 bases from V and 4 from J; bases not matched to a gene: 15. In DNA form, the CDR3 reads TGTGCCAGCAGCCGCCCAGATGGAGCGGGAGGAAGGTACAATGAGCAGTTCTTC. Translating it yields CASSRPDGAGGRYNEQFF.

For this clone: Other DNA sequences in this sample translate to the same CDR3. The V call is TRBV27, the J call TRBJ2-2; D uncertain. Germline V lookup: CDR1 MNHEY, CDR2 SMNVEV (reference sequence). V lost 4 bases to trimming and J lost 5 bases, with 5 bases between them. The CDR3 extends over 12 amino acids. The CDR3 loop is CASSSYTGELFF. The CDR3 region has the DNA TGTGCCAGCAGTTCTTATACCGGGGAGCTGTTTTTT.

The J gene is TRBJ1-1, the V gene TRBV4-2; 7 bases are shared with TRBD1. The CDR3 covers 15 residues. The V gene end was trimmed by 3 bases and the J gene end by 0 bases; junction bases not matched to a gene: 4. The germline V gene has CDR1 LGHNA and CDR2 YNFKEQ. CDR3 bases: TGTGCCAGCAGCCAGCAGACAGGGATGAACACTGAAGCTTTCTTT. Encoded protein: CASSQQTGMNTEAFF.